Below, 2 T cell receptor beta chains from the same sample are listed, as sequenced in a study of T cells expressing NK-cell markers. Following a re-call of the 5' RACE reads, TCRdb has one entry per CDR3 protein and lacks DNA. The ten most abundant clones cover roughly a tenth of a sample with roughly 390,000 distinct CDR3 sequences. Specimen: blood T cells: a sorted CD56 or NKG2C T cell subset, CD4+ or CD8+ T cells, or bulk PBMC T cells (not recorded which). The receptors shown here come from a woman in her 50s in good health.

The chain has TRBV5-1 and TRBJ2-3; there is no DNA to check the TCRdb D call of TRBD2. Germline V lookup: CDR1 SGHRS, CDR2 YFSETQ. This CDR3 comprises 15 residues. The CDR3 region is CASSFDAGGADTQYF.

This chain connects TRBV29-1 to TRBJ2-1; TCRdb designates TRBD2, a call that cannot be tested without DNA. Germline CDR1 SQVTM, CDR2 ANQGSEA. The CDR3 has 14 residues. This CDR3 is CSPKAGLAGNEQFF.